One and the same sample provided the 18 T cell receptor beta chains below, sequenced in a study of T cell responses to AZD1222 COVID-19 vaccine. The assay was immunoSEQ multiplex PCR, and TCRdb's table has in-frame clones only and misses some. The top ten hold approximately 5.4% of the sample, which has about 82,000 clones, approximately 90% seen once. The starting material was peripheral blood, obtained on day 0 of AZD1222 vaccination. These receptors all stem from an adult in good health.

The chain links TRBV5-4 to TRBJ2-1; 16 nucleotides line up with TRBD2. CDR3 length equals 15 residues. Losses at the gene ends were 0 bases for V and 15 bases for J; bases not matched to a gene: 6. CDR1 is SGHNT and CDR2 is YYREEE in the germline V gene (reference sequence). The CDR3 sequence: CASSLAGTSGGALFF. The CDR3 DNA is TGTGCCAGCAGCTTGGCCGGGACTAGCGGGGGGGCTCTGTTCTTC.

The chain carries TRBV30 and TRBJ2-7; perhaps TRBD1 as D (5 bases). V lost 4 bases and J 4 bases, leaving 14 bases between the germline ends. The CDR3 has 13 residues. The V gene's germline CDR1 is GTSNPN and CDR2 SVGIG (reference sequence). The CDR3, as DNA: TGTGCCTGGAAAGACTGGGGCAGGTACGAGCAGTACTTC. Translated: CAWKDWGRYEQYF.

The chain recombines TRBV11-1 with TRBJ1-2; 9 nucleotides agree with TRBD1. The V and J ends lost 4 bases and 13 bases, in that order; junction bases with no gene match: 13. There are 14 residues in the CDR3. Germline CDR1 is SGHAT and CDR2 is FQDESV (reference sequence). This CDR3 is CASSSTGGGLGSTF. The CDR3 nucleotides read TGTGCCAGCAGCTCGACAGGGGGGGGCCTCGGATCCACCTTC.

This rearrangement joins TRBV5-1 to TRBJ1-1; TRBD1 matches 11 bases. The CDR3 spans 15 residues. The V and J ends lost 2 bases and 4 bases, in that order; junction bases with no gene match: 4. Looked up from germline, CDR1 is SGHRS and CDR2 is YFSETQ. CDR3 in DNA: TGCGCCAGCAGCTTTTGGGACAGGGGGTTCACTGAAGCTTTCTTT. Residues: CASSFWDRGFTEAFF.

The chain has TRBV10-1 and TRBJ1-1, with a tentative D call TRBD1 (6 bases). V shed 6 bases and J shed 5 bases, with 13 bases lying between them. The CDR3 consists of 13 residues. Germline assignment: CDR1 WNHNN and CDR2 SYGVQD (reference sequence). CDR3 sequence reads: CASSSRGRTEAFF. CDR3 coding DNA: TGCGCCAGCAGCAGCAGGGGTCGGACTGAAGCTTTCTTT.

By sample share, this clone is medium-sized. The J gene is TRBJ1-6, the V gene TRBV5-5; D not certain. The CDR3 spans 17 residues. Germline CDR1 SGHKS, CDR2 YYEKEE (reference sequence). V shed 0 bases and J shed 0 bases, with 10 bases lying between them. This chain's CDR3 is CASSLAQTPSYNSPLHF. The DNA of the CDR3 is TGTGCCAGCAGCTTGGCCCAGACACCCTCCTATAATTCACCCCTCCACTTT.

The chain employs TRBV19 and TRBJ2-1; 9 bases are shared with TRBD2. The trim removed 5 bases at V and 4 bases at J, leaving 15 bases unmatched. This CDR3 is 18 amino acids long. The germline gives CDR1 LNHDA, CDR2 SQIVND (reference sequence). CDR3 DNA sequence: TGTGCCAGTAGTCCGAGGGGTAGCGGGGGTACCCCATACAATGAGCAGTTCTTC. Its translation is CASSPRGSGGTPYNEQFF.

The rearrangement joins TRBV12-5 to TRBJ1-5; 7 nucleotides line up with TRBD1. After removal of 6 bases from V and 7 bases from J, the junction contained 9 bases not matched to a gene. CDR1 and CDR2 (germline): LGHNT, FRNRAP. The CDR3 runs 14 residues. The DNA for the CDR3 is TGTGCTAGTGGGGATCACAGGGGTCGGCAGCCCCAGCATTTT. Encoded protein: CASGDHRGRQPQHF.

The chain uses TRBV30 and TRBJ1-1; TRBD1 is a possible D gene (6 bases). Per the germline V gene, CDR1 is GTSNPN and CDR2 is SVGIG (reference sequence). There are 14 residues in the CDR3. V shed 4 bases and J shed 6 bases, with 18 bases lying between them. The CDR3 here is CAWITRGGGAEAFF. The CDR3 nucleotides are TGTGCCTGGATCACCAGGGGTGGGGGAGCTGAAGCTTTCTTT.

The genes are TRBV14 and TRBJ1-1; D unresolved. Germline V lookup: CDR1 SGHDN, CDR2 FVKESK. Trimming removed 4 bases from V and 0 bases from J, with 6 bases in between. The CDR3 is 13 amino acids. The CDR3 loop reads CASSPQMNTEAFF. The CDR3 coding sequence is TGTGCCAGCAGCCCTCAGATGAACACTGAAGCTTTCTTT.

The chain has TRBV7-2 and TRBJ2-7; D possibly corresponds to TRBD1 (5 bases). Germline V gene lookup returns CDR1 SGHTA and CDR2 FQGNSA. This CDR3 contains 15 residues. Trimming shortened V by 4 bases and J by 2 bases, and 15 bases separated the two germline ends. CDR3 sequence: CASSSSRVGAYEQYF. The DNA of the CDR3 is TGTGCCAGCAGCTCCTCCCGGGTAGGGGCCTACGAGCAGTACTTC.

The rearrangement joins TRBV7-6 to TRBJ1-5; TRBD1 matches at 7 bases. This CDR3 comprises 15 residues. Germline CDR1 reads SGHVS; CDR2 reads FNYEAQ. The junction had 6 bases not matched to a gene; V was cut back by 3 bases and J by 4 bases. For the CDR3, the DNA is TGTGCCAGCAGCTTCGGGACAGACAATAATCAGCCCCAGCATTTT. It codes for CASSFGTDNNQPQHF.

The chain recombines TRBV3-1 (or the pseudogene TRBV3-2) with TRBJ2-1; D might be TRBD1 (5 bases). This CDR3 spans 15 amino acids. The germline CDR1 and CDR2 sequences are LGHDT and YNNKEL (reference sequence). With 4 bases removed from V and 8 bases from J, the gap between germline ends came to 18 bases. CDR3 region: CASSPGQTYIDEQFF. The DNA of the CDR3 is TGTGCCAGCAGCCCAGGACAAACCTACATCGATGAGCAGTTCTTC.

Turning to this clone: An end of the junction differs from the germline gene, which may be a read error. The genes are TRBV7-7 and TRBJ2-7, with TRBD2 as a possible D gene (5 bases). CDR1 and CDR2 (germline): SSHAT, FNYEAQ (reference sequence). The CDR3 runs 15 residues. The CDR3 loop is CASSLGSGSSYEQYF. As DNA, the CDR3 is TGTGCTAGCAGCTTAGGGTCGGGGAGCTCCTACGAGCAGTACTTC.

The J gene is TRBJ1-1, the V gene TRBV30, with 12 nucleotides matching TRBD1. This CDR3 region has 14 residues. Germline CDR1 and CDR2: GTSNPN and SVGIG (reference sequence). V trimming: 8 bases; J trimming: 4 bases; junction bases outside the gene matches: 8. The chain's CDR3 is CARDGTGGGTEAFF. The CDR3 DNA reads TGTGCCCGGGACGGGACAGGGGGCGGCACTGAAGCTTTCTTT.

The V gene is TRBV4-3, the J gene TRBJ2-7, with no clear D. CDR3 length: 15 amino acids. Germline CDR1 LGHNA, CDR2 YSLEER. V lost 0 bases, J lost 3 bases, and 12 bases lay in between. The CDR3 here is CASSQDTGRNYEQYF. CDR3 coding DNA: TGCGCCAGCAGCCAAGACACCGGACGGAACTACGAGCAGTACTTC.

For the CDR3, the DNA is TGTGCCAGCTCACTTCTCAGTAAAGCGGGGGAGACCGGGGAGCTGTTTTTT. This encodes CASSLLSKAGETGELFF. This chain joins TRBV18 and TRBJ2-2, with 8 bases matching TRBD2. V lost 4 bases to trimming and J lost 5 bases; unmatched junction nucleotides: 12. Germline V CDR1 and CDR2: KGHSH, LQKENI. CDR3 length: 17 residues.

The chain couples TRBV6-5 to TRBJ2-7; a possible D gene is TRBD1 (5 bases). Trimming removed 5 bases from V and 4 bases from J, with 15 bases in between. The CDR3 covers 14 residues. CDR1 is MNHEY and CDR2 is SVGAGI in the germline V gene. The CDR3: CASSTDSATYEQYF. CDR3 DNA sequence: TGTGCCAGCAGTACAGACAGCGCAACGTACGAGCAGTACTTC.